This is a list of T cell receptor beta chains from one sample in a study of cytomegalovirus exposure and HLA in healthy donors. Here immunoSEQ multiplex PCR was the method, and the copy in TCRdb shows in-frame clones only, minus some. This table holds some 260,000 clones, roughly 87% found once. The sequenced material came from PBMCs. Source of these receptors: a woman in her 30s in good health and CMV-seronegative. CDR3s include the opening cysteine and the closing phenylalanine or tryptophan. The order of the fields is D gene, clone size, V gene, J gene, CDR3 DNA, CDR3 protein. The D gene is left open where the match is weak. The size entry is marked missing in some rows and otherwise reads once, few, many or a size class.

.	.	TRBV28	TRBJ2-5	TGTGCCAGCAGTTGGTCAAGGGTGGAGACCCAGTACTTC	CASSWSRVETQYF
TRBD1	.	TRBV19	TRBJ2-6	TGTGCCAGTAGTATAGATTGGCTCCAGGGGGCCCGCTCTGGGGCCAACGTCCTGACTTTC	CASSIDWLQGARSGANVLTF
.	.	TRBV27	TRBJ2-1	TGTGCCAGCAGCTTGGATCTCCTAGGTTCTGAGCAGTTCTTC	CASSLDLLGSEQFF
TRBD2	.	TRBV27	TRBJ2-1	TGTGCCAGCAGTTCCCGACTAGCGGGAATCGACAATGAGCAGTTCTTC	CASSSRLAGIDNEQFF
.	.	TRBV4-3	TRBJ2-2	TGCGCCAGCAGGGGGGTACCCGGGGAGCTGTTTTTT	CASRGVPGELFF
.	.	TRBV4-2	TRBJ2-2	TGTGCCAGCGAGGGAGTCCCTGAATTGGGTGCGAACACCGGGGAGCTGTTTTTT	CASEGVPELGANTGELFF
.	.	TRBV5-1	TRBJ2-3	TGCGCCAGCAGCTTGCCGGGAAGCACAGATACGCAGTATTTT	CASSLPGSTDTQYF
TRBD1	.	TRBV19	TRBJ2-7	TGTGCCAGTAGTACAGGGGGCACTTCGGGCGAGCAGTACTTC	CASSTGGTSGEQYF
.	once	TRBV5-1	TRBJ2-1	TGCGCCACCCGCCCCCAGGAATACAATGAGCAGTTCTTC	CATRPQEYNEQFF
TRBD1	.	TRBV28	TRBJ2-6	TGTGCCAGCAGTCCGCACAGGGGGCCTGGGGCCAACGTCCTGACTTTC	CASSPHRGPGANVLTF
TRBD1	once	TRBV11-2	TRBJ1-3	TGTGCCAGCAGCCACCCGACAGGGGCAGGAAACACCATATATTTT	CASSHPTGAGNTIYF
TRBD1	.	TRBV4-2	TRBJ2-7	TGTGCCAGCAGCCAAGTATCAGGGGGCGGAAGGGAGCAGTACTTC	CASSQVSGGGREQYF
.	once	TRBV4-3	TRBJ2-3	TGCGCCAGCAGCCAAAGTACGGGAATCACAGATACGCAGTATTTT	CASSQSTGITDTQYF
TRBD1	.	TRBV6-1	TRBJ2-1	TGTGCCAGCAGTGAATTCGCAGGGGGCGCCCGGGACAATGAGCAGTTCTTC	CASSEFAGGARDNEQFF
TRBD1	.	TRBV25-1	TRBJ1-5	TGTGCCAGCAGTGTCACACGACAGGGGGTTTGCCAGCCCCAGCATTTT	CASSVTRQGVCQPQHF
.	.	TRBV11-2	TRBJ2-2	TGTGCCAGCAGCTTAGATTTTGGAGGGTTCGCCGGGGAGCTGTTTTTT	CASSLDFGGFAGELFF
.	.	TRBV14	TRBJ1-2	TGTGCCAGCAGCCAAGTGGCAAACTATGGCTACACCTTC	CASSQVANYGYTF
TRBD1	.	TRBV7-9	TRBJ2-1	TGTGCCAGCAGCTTATCCCTGACAGGGATTAATGAGCAGTTCTTC	CASSLSLTGINEQFF
.	.	TRBV4-1	TRBJ2-7	TGCGCCAGCAGCCCGACTAGGGACGAGCAGTACTTC	CASSPTRDEQYF
.	.	TRBV2	TRBJ2-3	TGTGCCAGCAGTGAAGAGGGGCTCGGCACAGATACGCAGTATTTT	CASSEEGLGTDTQYF
.	.	TRBV6-1	TRBJ2-7	TGTGCCAGCAGTACAGGCCGATCCTACGAGCAGTACTTC	CASSTGRSYEQYF
TRBD1	.	TRBV4-3	TRBJ1-1	TGCGCCAGCAGCCAAGGTAGACAGGGGGCTGCTGAAGCTTTCTTT	CASSQGRQGAAEAFF
.	.	TRBV5-1	TRBJ2-5	TGCGCCAGCAGCTTGAATCCCCCAGGGACACAAGAGACCCAGTACTTC	CASSLNPPGTQETQYF
.	.	TRBV5-1	TRBJ1-3	TGCGCCAGCAGCTTGACAGGGACTGGAAACACCATATATTTT	CASSLTGTGNTIYF
.	.	TRBV27	TRBJ2-7	TGTGCCAGCAGTCCAGGGACTTTACCCTACGAGCAGTACTTC	CASSPGTLPYEQYF
TRBD1	once	TRBV30	TRBJ1-2	TGTGCCCGACAGGGGGCGCGTTATGGCTACACCTTC	CARQGARYGYTF
.	.	TRBV10-1	TRBJ1-2	TGCGCCAGTGGAGGGACCGATCTTTCTAGCTATGGCTACACCTTC	CASGGTDLSSYGYTF
.	.	TRBV4-3	TRBJ1-3	TGCGCCAGCAGCCAGGCAACCGGGACCGGTGGAAACACCATATATTTT	CASSQATGTGGNTIYF
TRBD1	.	TRBV5-1	TRBJ2-7	TGCGCCAGCAGCTTGGGACAGGGGCCCTACGAGCAGTACTTC	CASSLGQGPYEQYF
.	.	TRBV7-2	TRBJ2-1	TGTGCCGGAGGAGGGATGGGGCTCAATGAGCAGTTCTTC	CAGGGMGLNEQFF
.	few	TRBV7-3	TRBJ2-1	TGTGCCAGCAGCTTATCGGCAGGTCACAATGAGCAGTTCTTC	CASSLSAGHNEQFF
TRBD1	.	TRBV7-9	TRBJ2-7	TGTGCCAGCAGAGACGGGACAGGAAACCCCTACGAGCAGTACTTC	CASRDGTGNPYEQYF
TRBD2	.	TRBV5-1	TRBJ2-2	TGCGCCAGCAGCTCGGGACTAGCGGGAGGGTACACCGGGGAGCTGTTTTTT	CASSSGLAGGYTGELFF
.	.	TRBV5-6	TRBJ1-5	TGTGCCAGCAGCTACGGGGGCAGGGGTAGCAATCAGCCCCAGCATTTT	CASSYGGRGSNQPQHF
TRBD2	few	TRBV27	TRBJ2-3	TGTGCCAGCAGTTTGGCCCCCCTCTGGCGATCGGGAGGGGAATCAGATACGCAGTATTTT	CASSLAPLWRSGGESDTQYF
.	.	TRBV27	TRBJ2-7	TGTGCCAGCAGCTACGGACCGTCCTACGAGCAGTACTTC	CASSYGPSYEQYF
.	.	TRBV30	TRBJ1-4	TGTGCCTGGAGTGGGGGCAGGGAGGGCGAAAAACTGTTTTTT	CAWSGGREGEKLFF
TRBD1	once	TRBV4-3	TRBJ2-5	TGCGCCAGCAGCCACGGACAGGGGTTTACGGAGACCCAGTACTTC	CASSHGQGFTETQYF
TRBD1	few	TRBV7-9	TRBJ2-7	TGTGCCAGCAGCCCCGGGACAGGGGGAATGGGGCAGTACTTC	CASSPGTGGMGQYF
.	.	TRBV6-5	TRBJ2-7	TGTGCCAGCCAAGCCGAAACCTACGAGCAGTACTTC	CASQAETYEQYF
TRBD2	.	TRBV5-8	TRBJ2-7	TGTGCCAGCAAGAGAGCGACTAGCGCGACCTACGAGCAGTACTTC	CASKRATSATYEQYF